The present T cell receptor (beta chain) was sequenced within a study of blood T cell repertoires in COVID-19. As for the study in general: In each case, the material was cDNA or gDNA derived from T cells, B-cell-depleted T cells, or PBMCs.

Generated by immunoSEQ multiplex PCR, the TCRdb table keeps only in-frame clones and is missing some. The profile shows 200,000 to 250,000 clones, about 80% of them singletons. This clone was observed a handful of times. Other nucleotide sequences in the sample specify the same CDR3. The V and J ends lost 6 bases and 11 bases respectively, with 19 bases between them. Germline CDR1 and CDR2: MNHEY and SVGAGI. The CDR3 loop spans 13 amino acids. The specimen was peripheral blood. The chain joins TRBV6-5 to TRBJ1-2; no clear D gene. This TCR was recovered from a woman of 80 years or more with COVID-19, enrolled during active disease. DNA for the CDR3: TGTGCCAGCAGCCTAGGCAGCGGGTCGGGTTACACCTTC. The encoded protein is CASSLGSGSGYTF.